Following are 19 T cell receptor beta chains from one sample sequenced in a study of T cell responses to AZD1222 COVID-19 vaccine (dated by TCRdb to about 2021). Per the publication, the time point label means: about 28 days (+/-7) after the second vaccine dose. To prepare the library, the immunoSEQ multiplex PCR assay was applied. The source is immuneACCESS, and TCRdb retained only in-frame sequences with V and J called. Part of the clones is not carried over; for the studies checked, unresolved V genes explain less than half of this, and the remainder is unexplained. The sample table records approximately 77,000 clones; 70% to 90% of these occur just once. The ten largest clonotypes hold about 3.4% of the sample. This specimen consisted of peripheral blood, obtained 28 days after the second AZD1222 dose. Every receptor here comes from an adult who received the AZD1222 COVID-19 vaccine.

The rearrangement uses TRBV28 and TRBJ1-2; TRBD1 is a possible D gene (5 bases). Trimming removed 2 bases from V and 0 bases from J, with 7 bases in between. The germline gives CDR1 MDHEN, CDR2 SYDVKM. This CDR3 region has 14 residues. The CDR3 sequence is CASSLGHSNYGYTF. CDR3 in DNA: TGTGCCAGCAGTTTAGGACACTCTAACTATGGCTACACCTTC.

This clone was counted a few times. The chain links TRBV11-2 to TRBJ1-1; D perhaps matches TRBD1 (6 bases). Germline lookup yields CDR1 SGHAT and CDR2 FQNNGV. This CDR3 contains 15 residues. The germline V and J ends were trimmed by 3 bases and 3 bases, with 14 bases remaining between them. CDR3 sequence: CASSFGTGRDTEAFF. The CDR3 DNA reads TGTGCCAGCAGCTTCGGTACAGGGCGGGACACTGAAGCTTTCTTT.

The chain uses TRBV7-2 and TRBJ1-5; 7 bases fit TRBD1. The CDR3 is 17 amino acids. V trimming: 1 base; J trimming: 5 bases; junction bases outside the gene matches: 11. Germline V gene data show CDR1 as SGHTA and CDR2 as FQGNSA. The CDR3 here is CASSLEISDRNYQPQHF. CDR3 nucleotide sequence: TGTGCCAGCAGCTTAGAAATTTCGGACAGGAACTATCAGCCCCAGCATTTT.

The chain couples TRBV28 to TRBJ1-2; no reliable D call. Germline assignment: CDR1 MDHEN and CDR2 SYDVKM. The V end lost 4 bases, the J end lost 13 bases, and 22 bases lay between the germline ends. There are 14 residues in the CDR3. CDR3 loop: CASSSPDRVKPPTF. DNA for the CDR3: TGTGCCAGCAGTTCACCGGACCGGGTAAAACCTCCCACCTTC.

The rearrangement joins TRBV5-1 to TRBJ1-1; 8 bases map to TRBD1. CDR3 length: 14 residues. J was trimmed by 3 bases and V by 0 bases; bases with no gene match: 1. The germline V gene encodes CDR1 SGHRS and CDR2 YFSETQ. The CDR3 bases are TGCGCCAGCAGCTTGGTACAGGGGGACACTGAAGCTTTCTTT. This gives the protein CASSLVQGDTEAFF.

The chain links TRBV2 to TRBJ1-1, with 8 bases aligning to TRBD1. The V segment lost 7 bases and the J segment 5 bases; nucleotides outside the gene matches: 9. CDR1 is SNHLY, CDR2 FYNNEI, per germline. The CDR3 is made up of 14 amino acids. Here the CDR3 reads CASKLQGDRTEAFF. DNA of the CDR3: TGTGCCAGCAAGCTCCAGGGGGACAGGACTGAAGCTTTCTTT. The entire variable domain, with the rest obtained from reference TRBV2 and TRBJ1-1, is as follows: EPEVTQTPSHQVTQMGQEVILRCVPISNHLYFYWYRQILGQKVEFLVSFYNNEISEKSEIFDDQFSVERPDGSNFTLKIRSTKLEDSAMYFCASKLQGDRTEAFFGQGTRLTVV.

The chain has TRBV28 and TRBJ1-2; tentatively, D is TRBD1 (5 bases). Germline V gives CDR1 MDHEN, CDR2 SYDVKM. The CDR3 is made up of 17 amino acids. V was shortened by 2 bases and J by 4 bases, with 20 bases between the two germline ends. This chain's CDR3 is CASSLGTRSGASYGYTF. In DNA form, the CDR3 reads TGTGCCAGCAGTTTAGGGACCCGTTCGGGCGCGTCCTATGGCTACACCTTC.

The rearrangement joins TRBV4-2 to TRBJ2-1; TRBD2 matches 13 bases. The CDR3 has 16 amino acids. V trimming: 3 bases; J trimming: 7 bases; junction bases outside the gene matches: 6. Germline CDR1 is LGHNA and CDR2 is YNFKEQ. The CDR3 DNA is TGTGCCAGCAGCCAGAAACTAGCGGGAGGGTTGAATGAGCAGTTCTTC. Translating it yields CASSQKLAGGLNEQFF.

V and J are TRBV7-2 and TRBJ2-4, with unresolved D. The V and J ends lost 1 base and 6 bases respectively, with 13 bases between them. CDR1 is SGHTA and CDR2 is FQGNSA in the germline V gene. The CDR3 length is 15 residues. The CDR3 sequence: CASSLGSEERNIQYF. The CDR3 nucleotides are TGTGCCAGCAGCTTAGGTAGTGAGGAGAGAAACATTCAGTACTTC.

This clone was counted a single time. The rearrangement links TRBV6-2 or TRBV6-3 to TRBJ1-2, with 8 bases matching TRBD1. V lost 4 bases, J lost 1 base, and 2 bases stayed unmatched. This CDR3 comprises 14 residues. Germline CDR1 and CDR2: MNHEY and SVGEGT. The CDR3 sequence is CASSWDRRNYGYTF. In nucleotides, the CDR3 is TGTGCCAGCAGTTGGGACAGGCGTAACTATGGCTACACCTTC.

The chain employs TRBV5-1 and TRBJ1-2; TRBD1 matches 8 bases. The CDR3 is 13 residues long. Germline V gene sequence: CDR1 SGHRS, CDR2 YFSETQ. Trimming removed 7 bases from V and 8 bases from J; junction bases left unmatched: 10. Here the CDR3 DNA reads TGCGCCAGCGCACCGACAGGGGATTTCGGCTACACCTTC. Translation: CASAPTGDFGYTF.

The CDR3 coding sequence is TGCGCCAGCAGCCAAGATGGGGGACTCGATAACGACGGGGAGCTGTTTTTT. As protein: CASSQDGGLDNDGELFF. The gene calls are TRBV4-1 and TRBJ2-2, with a tentative D call TRBD2 (6 bases). Trimming took 0 bases from V and 7 from J, leaving 18 bases between them. The germline V gene encodes CDR1 MGHRA and CDR2 YSYEKL. This CDR3 contains 17 residues.

This chain uses TRBV2 with TRBJ1-6; 7 bases match TRBD1. This CDR3 contains 15 residues. CDR1 and CDR2 from the germline V gene are SNHLY and FYNNEI. The V gene end was trimmed by 1 base and the J gene end by 8 bases; junction bases not matched to a gene: 5. CDR3 region: CASSEEAGTDSPLHF. The CDR3 DNA reads TGTGCCAGCAGTGAAGAAGCAGGGACAGATTCACCCCTCCACTTT.

The V call is TRBV5-6, the J call TRBJ1-2; TRBD1 matches 7 bases. Germline loops: CDR1 SGHDT, CDR2 YYEEEE. This CDR3 contains 13 residues. The V gene end was trimmed by 0 bases and the J gene end by 8 bases; junction bases not matched to a gene: 4. CDR3 sequence (DNA): TGTGCCAGCAGCTTGGGAGGGGGCATAGGCTACACCTTC. Its translation is CASSLGGGIGYTF.

The chain couples TRBV25-1 to TRBJ1-4, with no clear D. The germline CDR1 and CDR2 sequences are MGHDK and SYGVNS. This CDR3 has 14 residues. Trimming stripped 3 bases from V and 8 bases from J, with 13 bases between. In nucleotides, the CDR3 is TGTGCCAGCAGTGAGCGAGAGCGGAGGGAAAAACTGTTTTTT. This encodes CASSERERREKLFF.

This chain joins TRBV19 and TRBJ1-5; no clear D gene. Germline-derived CDR1 and CDR2 are LNHDA and SQIVND (reference sequence). The ends were cut back, 2 bases at V and 0 bases at J, with 8 bases in the middle. The CDR3 is 15 amino acids. CDR3 sequence reads: CASSINGNSNQPQHF. The CDR3 DNA sequence: TGTGCCAGTAGTATAAACGGAAATAGCAATCAGCCCCAGCATTTT.

This chain uses TRBV5-1 with TRBJ1-4; 9 positions agree with TRBD1. Germline-derived CDR1 and CDR2 are SGHRS and YFSETQ. Trimming at V came to 0 bases and at J to 7 bases, leaving 7 bases not matched to a gene. The CDR3 runs 16 residues. The CDR3: CASSLGGQGILEKLFF. The CDR3 coding sequence is TGCGCCAGCAGCTTGGGGGGACAGGGAATTCTTGAAAAACTGTTTTTT.

The chain uses TRBV28 and TRBJ2-7; 7 bases line up with TRBD2. The CDR3 has 13 residues. The germline gives CDR1 MDHEN, CDR2 SYDVKM. The junction had 9 bases not matched to a gene; V was cut back by 6 bases and J by 7 bases. Here the CDR3 DNA reads TGTGCCAGCAGCCAGGGAGGGGTCCGGGAGCAGTACTTC. Translated: CASSQGGVREQYF.

This rearrangement joins TRBV6-5 to TRBJ1-5, with D possibly matching TRBD1 (5 bases). Trimming took 7 bases from V and 5 from J, leaving 15 bases between them. Germline CDR1 MNHEY, CDR2 SVGAGI. This CDR3 contains 14 residues. CDR3 protein: CASTTGTRDQPQHF. The CDR3 DNA is TGTGCCAGCACCACAGGTACTCGGGATCAGCCCCAGCATTTT.